What follows are 22 T cell receptor beta chains derived from one specimen sequenced in a study of T cell changes during pregnancy in multiple sclerosis. Method: immunoSEQ multiplex PCR; TCRdb's copy keeps in-frame clones and lacks some. The top ten clones hold 1.4% of a sample with about 87,000 clones, roughly 93% of them seen once. Sequencing was performed on peripheral blood, taken in the third trimester of pregnancy. These receptors all come from a female donor in good health, enrolled as a control in a pregnancy study.

The chain carries TRBV5-1 and TRBJ2-4; no clear D. CDR1 and CDR2 (germline): SGHRS, YFSETQ. V was cut by 0 bases and J by 1 base, with 8 bases left in between. This CDR3 has 15 residues. DNA for the CDR3: TGCGCCAGCAGCTTGGATCCCGGGGCCAAAAACATTCAGTACTTC. The encoded protein is CASSLDPGAKNIQYF. The entire variable domain, with the rest obtained from reference TRBV5-1 and TRBJ2-4, is as follows: KAGVTQTPRYLIKTRGQQVTLSCSPISGHRSVSWYQQTPGQGLQFLFEYFSETQRNKGNFPGRFSGRQFSNSRSEMNVSTLELGDSALYLCASSLDPGAKNIQYFGAGTRLSVL.

This clone was observed once. The chain links TRBV18 to TRBJ1-1; 10 nucleotides align to TRBD1. The CDR3 is made up of 16 amino acids. Germline-derived CDR1 and CDR2 are KGHSH and LQKENI. Germline trimming cut 4 bases from V and 0 bases from J; bases unmatched to any gene: 5. The CDR3 loop is CASSRGGTGVNTEAFF. In nucleotides, the CDR3 is TGTGCCAGCTCACGCGGCGGGACAGGGGTGAACACTGAAGCTTTCTTT. The full variable domain, with the rest looked up from reference TRBV18 and TRBJ1-1, is NAGVMQNPRHLVRRRGQEARLRCSPMKGHSHVYWYRQLPEEGLKFMVYLQKENIIDESGMPKERFSAEFPKEGPSILRIQQVVRGDSAAYFCASSRGGTGVNTEAFFGQGTRLTVV.

The chain uses TRBV10-3 and TRBJ1-2; D may be TRBD1 (6 bases). The CDR3 covers 14 residues. Trimming left V 6 bases short and J 4 bases short, with 15 bases between. Germline CDR1 ENHRY, CDR2 SYGVKD. This chain's CDR3 is CAIRPGQGSYGYTF. Written as DNA, the CDR3 is TGTGCCATCAGGCCGGGACAAGGATCCTATGGCTACACCTTC.

The rearrangement links TRBV27 to TRBJ2-1; D is possibly TRBD1 (6 bases). V gave up 2 bases and J gave up 9 bases, with 11 bases separating them. The length of the CDR3 is 13 residues. CDR1 and CDR2 (germline): MNHEY, SMNVEV (reference sequence). CDR3 nucleotide sequence: TGTGCCAGCAGTTTACAGGGGTTCCGTGAGCAGTTCTTC. It yields the protein CASSLQGFREQFF.

The rearrangement uses TRBV7-6 and TRBJ1-2, with 7 bases lining up with TRBD1. V was clipped by 3 bases and J by 4 bases; unmatched bases: 11. This CDR3 contains 16 residues. Germline CDR1 SGHVS, CDR2 FNYEAQ. CDR3 bases: TGTGCCAGCAGCTTTACCCCTAGACAGGGAGGCTATGGCTACACCTTC. Its translation is CASSFTPRQGGYGYTF.

The chain recombines TRBV30 with TRBJ2-7; 11 bases are a match to TRBD2. Per the germline V gene, CDR1 is GTSNPN and CDR2 is SVGIG (reference sequence). The CDR3 has 13 amino acids. V dropped 5 bases and J dropped 6; count of bases not matched to a gene: 6. The CDR3 DNA reads TGTGCCTGGCTAGCGGGAGGAACGCGCGAGCAGTACTTC. This encodes CAWLAGGTREQYF.

The chain couples TRBV28 to TRBJ1-4; D is possibly TRBD1 (5 bases). Germline V lookup: CDR1 MDHEN, CDR2 SYDVKM. The germline V and J ends were trimmed by 8 bases and 0 bases, with 10 bases remaining between them. This CDR3 spans 14 amino acids. CDR3 region: CASGLGATNEKLFF. CDR3 DNA sequence: TGTGCCAGCGGATTAGGGGCAACTAATGAAAAACTGTTTTTT.

The rearrangement links TRBV29-1 to TRBJ2-5; 7 positions match TRBD1. Germline loops: CDR1 SQVTM, CDR2 ANQGSEA. There are 14 residues in the CDR3. The junction had 9 bases not matched to a gene; V was cut back by 4 bases and J by 4 bases. CDR3 DNA: TGCAGCGTTGCGAGGGACAGTAGGGGAGAGACCCAGTACTTC. It is translated as CSVARDSRGETQYF.

The genes are TRBV18 and TRBJ2-2, with D possibly being TRBD2 (6 bases). Germline V gives CDR1 KGHSH, CDR2 LQKENI. This CDR3 is built from 16 residues. With 0 bases removed from V and 2 bases from J, the gap between germline ends came to 10 bases. The CDR3 is CASSPPAGLNTGELFF. The CDR3 DNA reads TGTGCCAGCTCACCACCTGCGGGGCTCAACACCGGGGAGCTGTTTTTT.

The chain links TRBV6-6 to TRBJ2-5, with D hard to call. The CDR3 is 15 residues long. Between the trimmed V and J ends, which lost 2 bases and 1 base, there was a span of 11 bases. Germline values: CDR1 MNHNY, CDR2 SVGAGI (reference sequence). The CDR3 region is CASSYVGTVQETQYF. CDR3 DNA sequence: TGTGCCAGCAGTTACGTGGGTACAGTCCAAGAGACCCAGTACTTC.

The chain is built from TRBV11-3 and TRBJ2-7, with a tentative D call TRBD1 (5 bases). Between the trimmed V and J ends, which lost 2 bases and 1 base, there was a span of 9 bases. From germline, CDR1 is SGHNT and CDR2 YENEEA. This CDR3 region has 14 residues. The CDR3 here is CASSLQGGSYEQYF. The CDR3 coding sequence is TGTGCCAGCAGCTTACAGGGCGGATCCTACGAGCAGTACTTC.

The gene calls are TRBV18 and TRBJ2-7; 7 nucleotides align to TRBD1. The CDR3 sequence is 15 residues long. Looked up from germline, CDR1 is KGHSH and CDR2 is LQKENI. V gave up 2 bases and J gave up 3 bases; unmatched junction bases: 7. CDR3 amino acids: CASSPNLGQIYEQYF. The CDR3, as DNA: TGTGCCAGCTCACCAAACTTGGGACAGATCTACGAGCAGTACTTC.

The rearrangement uses TRBV5-5 and TRBJ2-3; TRBD2 aligns across 10 bases. The length of the CDR3 is 18 residues. Germline CDR1 and CDR2: SGHKS and YYEKEE (reference sequence). V lost 3 bases, J lost 3 bases, and 13 bases stayed unmatched. The chain's CDR3 is CASSSTSGARISTDTQYF. The CDR3 DNA reads TGTGCCAGCAGCTCAACTAGCGGGGCCCGAATTTCAACAGATACGCAGTATTTT.

The chain recombines TRBV28 with TRBJ2-3, with 7 bases lining up with TRBD2. Germline values: CDR1 MDHEN, CDR2 SYDVKM. V gave up 6 bases and J gave up 4 bases; unmatched junction bases: 10. This CDR3 contains 15 residues. This CDR3 is CASSPGLKGADTQYF. In DNA form, the CDR3 reads TGTGCCAGCAGCCCGGGACTAAAAGGCGCAGATACGCAGTATTTT.

V gene TRBV5-8 combines with J gene TRBJ2-1, with TRBD2 matching 11 bases. The CDR3 is made up of 18 amino acids. V gave up 2 bases and J gave up 0 bases; unmatched junction bases: 7. The germline CDR1 and CDR2 sequences are SGHTS and YDEGEE. The CDR3 DNA follows: TGTGCCAGCAGCTTTTCCTTAACTAGCGGGAGCTCCTACAATGAGCAGTTCTTC. This gives the protein CASSFSLTSGSSYNEQFF.

This chain links TRBV6-6 with TRBJ1-5; D gene unclear. Germline CDR1 MNHNY, CDR2 SVGAGI (reference sequence). The CDR3 is 14 amino acids. V lost 6 bases and J 6 bases, leaving 15 bases between the germline ends. The CDR3: CASSLPGVSQPQHF. The CDR3 bases are TGTGCCAGCAGCCTGCCAGGTGTAAGTCAGCCCCAGCATTTT.

The chain links TRBV28 to TRBJ1-2; D is possibly TRBD1 (6 bases). Trimming took off 2 bases at V and 1 base at J, with 14 bases between the two ends. CDR3 size: 16 residues. The germline gives CDR1 MDHEN, CDR2 SYDVKM. This chain's CDR3 is CASSLHVGGGNYGYTF. CDR3 in DNA: TGTGCCAGCAGTTTACACGTAGGGGGTGGTAACTATGGCTACACCTTC.

This sequence joins TRBV19 and TRBJ2-3; perhaps TRBD2 as D (6 bases). Germline V gene data show CDR1 as LNHDA and CDR2 as SQIVND (reference sequence). CDR3 length equals 16 residues. V lost 4 bases and J lost 5, with 19 bases in between. The CDR3 here is CASSRAPSDVVDTQYF. Here the CDR3 DNA reads TGTGCCAGTAGTAGGGCGCCTAGCGACGTGGTAGATACGCAGTATTTT.

This chain connects TRBV7-2 to TRBJ2-5; D gene ambiguous. The CDR3 contains 11 residues. V shed 5 bases and J shed 3 bases, with 4 bases lying between them. The germline CDR1 and CDR2 sequences are SGHTA and FQGNSA. CDR3 region: CASSPKETQYF. As DNA, the CDR3 is TGTGCCAGCAGCCCTAAAGAGACCCAGTACTTC. Full variable domain (missing parts from reference TRBV7-2 and TRBJ2-5): GAGVSQSPSNKVTEKGKDVELRCDPISGHTALYWYRQSLGQGLEFLIYFQGNSAPDKSGLPSDRFSAERTGGSVSTLTIQRTQQEDSAVYLCASSPKETQYFGPGTRLLVL.

The chain is built from TRBV30 and TRBJ1-1, with D unclear. This CDR3 has 12 residues. The germline gives CDR1 GTSNPN, CDR2 SVGIG (reference sequence). V was trimmed by 2 bases and J by 2 bases, leaving 6 bases between them. CDR3 nucleotide sequence: TGTGCCTGGAGTCAGTTCAACACTGAAGCTTTCTTT. The encoded protein is CAWSQFNTEAFF.

The rearrangement uses TRBV6-6 and TRBJ1-4; 7 bases agree with TRBD1. The CDR3 contains 16 residues. V was clipped by 2 bases and J by 8 bases; unmatched bases: 11. Germline V lookup: CDR1 MNHNY, CDR2 SVGAGI (reference sequence). The CDR3 bases are TGTGCCAGCAGTTACCCCATAAGGAGGGGACAGGAAAAACTGTTTTTT. Its translation is CASSYPIRRGQEKLFF.

The chain couples TRBV5-4 to TRBJ1-1; D is unclear. V was pared by 0 bases and J by 6 bases, with 9 bases between. Germline-derived CDR1 and CDR2 are SGHNT and YYREEE (reference sequence). The CDR3 is 13 residues long. The CDR3 here is CASSLGHAAEAFF. In nucleotides, the CDR3 is TGTGCCAGCAGCTTGGGGCACGCGGCTGAAGCTTTCTTT.